This T cell receptor beta chain was obtained from a study of cytomegalovirus exposure and HLA in healthy donors. Overall study findings and caveats: A later analysis found that most CMV-associated TCR beta chains appeared HLA-restricted. HLA alleles showed associations with 16,951 TCR beta sequences in a later analysis, at a 0.05 false discovery rate.

As for this clone: What it binds is unknown.

A multiplex PCR was run with 60 Vbeta primers and 13 Jbeta primers. Only in-frame clones appear in the TCRdb table, and some are missing; sequencing was by immunoSEQ multiplex PCR. The sample comprises a few hundred thousand clones, over 80% of which are singletons, and about 9.4% rests with the top ten. The CDR3 has 14 amino acids. Germline-derived CDR1 and CDR2 are SNHLY and FYNNEI. V was clipped by 9 bases and J by 6 bases; unmatched bases: 8. The sequence derives from a woman in her fifties or sixties in good health and CMV-seropositive. The chain has TRBV2 and TRBJ2-4, with 10 nucleotides matching TRBD1. Material: PBMCs. The CDR3 loop is CASEPGQGSNIQYF. The DNA of the CDR3 is TGTGCCAGTGAACCGGGACAGGGGTCAAACATTCAGTACTTC.